The rows below give T cell receptor beta chains drawn from one sample of a study of blood T cells in healthy people across ages. TCRdb re-called the 5' RACE reads through MiXCR, storing one row per CDR3 protein. The sample has 350,000 to 450,000 distinct CDR3 sequences; about 49% are singletons. The sample was blood. The receptors derive from a man in his sixties in good health. Both conserved end residues are part of each CDR3. Fields, in order: D gene, V gene, J gene, clone size, CDR3 DNA, CDR3 protein. The D gene is left open where the match is weak. Clone size is not always given. Where it is, it says once, few, many or a class for expanded clones.

D: TRBD2; V: TRBV15; J: TRBJ2-3; size: .; DNA: TGTGCCACCAGCTGGACTAGCGGGGGGGCCGGTGGAACAGATACGCAGTATTTT; CDR3: CATSWTSGGAGGTDTQYF
D: TRBD2; V: TRBV20-1; J: TRBJ2-1; size: .; DNA: TGCAGTGCTAGAGATAATACAGGACTAGCGGGAGGGGGGCAGTTCTTC; CDR3: CSARDNTGLAGGGQFF
D: .; V: TRBV12-3/TRBV12-4; J: TRBJ2-7; size: .; DNA: TGTGCCAGCGGTCGTTTGCCCGGGGACCCCTACGAGCAGTACTTC; CDR3: CASGRLPGDPYEQYF
D: TRBD1; V: TRBV18; J: TRBJ1-1; size: .; DNA: TGTGCCAGCTCACCCAACGCCCGGACAGGGCCCACTGAAGCTTTCTTT; CDR3: CASSPNARTGPTEAFF
D: TRBD1; V: TRBV4-2; J: TRBJ2-1; size: .; DNA: TGTGCCAGCAGCCCCCAGGGACAGGGGACCTACAATGAGCAGTTCTTC; CDR3: CASSPQGQGTYNEQFF
D: .; V: TRBV10-3; J: TRBJ1-2; size: few; DNA: TGTGCCACCAGGACGGAATCTAACTATGGCTACACCTTC; CDR3: CATRTESNYGYTF
D: .; V: TRBV12-3/TRBV12-4; J: TRBJ2-1; size: .; DNA: TGTGCCAGCAGTCCTATTCACACCGGCAATGAGCAGTTCTTC; CDR3: CASSPIHTGNEQFF
D: .; V: TRBV6-4; J: TRBJ2-5; size: .; DNA: TGTGCCAGCAGTGACTACGGGGGGCCCCAAGAGACCCAGTACTTC; CDR3: CASSDYGGPQETQYF
D: TRBD1; V: TRBV4-2; J: TRBJ2-7; size: .; DNA: TGTGCCAGCAGCCAAGCAACGGGACAGGGGAGACACGAGCAGTACTTC; CDR3: CASSQATGQGRHEQYF
D: TRBD1; V: TRBV7-2; J: TRBJ1-1; size: .; DNA: TGTGCCAGCAGGTCACAGGGGCAGGGGGGGAACACTGAAGCTTTCTTT; CDR3: CASRSQGQGGNTEAFF
D: TRBD2; V: TRBV12-3/TRBV12-4; J: TRBJ2-7; size: .; DNA: TGTGCCAGCAGTCAGACCCTACCCGGGACTAGAGAGTACGAGCAGTACTTC; CDR3: CASSQTLPGTREYEQYF
D: .; V: TRBV6-2/TRBV6-3; J: TRBJ2-7; size: .; DNA: TGTGCCAGCAGTTCACACGACGGGGAGTTAGACTCCTACGAGCAGTACTTC; CDR3: CASSSHDGELDSYEQYF
D: .; V: TRBV3-1; J: TRBJ2-3; size: .; DNA: TGTGCCAGCAGCCCCGAGGCTAATCGTGCTGGCACAGATACGCAGTATTTT; CDR3: CASSPEANRAGTDTQYF
D: .; V: TRBV7-2; J: TRBJ2-7; size: .; DNA: TGTGCCAGCAGCGCCCGAGGGTACTACGAGCAGTACTTC; CDR3: CASSARGYYEQYF
D: TRBD1; V: TRBV5-1; J: TRBJ2-7; size: few; DNA: TGCGCCAGCAGCCCGACGGGACAGGGGATCACCTACGAGCAGTACTTC; CDR3: CASSPTGQGITYEQYF
D: .; V: TRBV6-5; J: TRBJ2-3; size: .; DNA: TGTGCCAGCAGTTACTCATCGGGGACCCCCACAGATACGCAGTATTTT; CDR3: CASSYSSGTPTDTQYF
D: .; V: TRBV20-1; J: TRBJ1-4; size: .; DNA: TGCAGTGCTAACAGGGCAACTAATGAAAAACTGTTTTTT; CDR3: CSANRATNEKLFF
D: .; V: TRBV6-2/TRBV6-3; J: TRBJ2-3; size: many; DNA: TGTGCCAGCAGCCCTTACCGCCAAGGAGGAACAGATACGCAGTATTTT; CDR3: CASSPYRQGGTDTQYF
D: .; V: TRBV12-3/TRBV12-4; J: TRBJ2-3; size: many; DNA: TGTGCCAGCAGCGACTCGGGACGGGAAGATACGCAGTATTTT; CDR3: CASSDSGREDTQYF
D: .; V: TRBV4-3; J: TRBJ1-5; size: .; DNA: TGCGCCAGCAGCCAAGTTGGAGGTAGCAATCAGCCCCAGCATTTT; CDR3: CASSQVGGSNQPQHF
D: .; V: TRBV3-1; J: TRBJ2-5; size: .; DNA: TGTGCCAGCAGCCACCGACGACGGGGGACCCAGTACTTC; CDR3: CASSHRRRGTQYF
D: .; V: TRBV11-2; J: TRBJ2-3; size: .; DNA: TGTGCCAGCAGCTTAGTCCTAAATACGCAGTATTTT; CDR3: CASSLVLNTQYF
D: TRBD2; V: TRBV4-3; J: TRBJ2-1; size: few; DNA: TGCGCCAGCAGCCCTTCCGTGACTAGCGGCTTTTACAATGAGCAGTTCTTC; CDR3: CASSPSVTSGFYNEQFF
D: TRBD1; V: TRBV25-1; J: TRBJ1-2; size: few; DNA: TGTGCCACCCAAAGGGGACAGGGTAATTATGGCTACACCTTC; CDR3: CATQRGQGNYGYTF